Presented here are 19 T cell receptor beta chains from one specimen sequenced in a study of shared clonotypes between healthy human individuals (dated by TCRdb to the early 2020s). Library creation used the immunoSEQ multiplex PCR assay. The clones in this table, taken by TCRdb from immuneACCESS, are in-frame only. Not every clone is retained; where verified, under half of the shortfall comes from an unresolved V gene, and the cause of the rest is unknown. The sample table lists 900,000 to 1,200,000 clones, around 78% of them with a count of one. 0.55% to 0.7% of the sample belongs to the ten largest clones. Specimen: memory CD4+ T cells from PBMCs. Taken with the paper, the label for cell subset or site translates to: CD45RA-negative fraction. These receptors were taken from a man between 18 and 29 years old in good health. Some clones in this sample may be carry-over from other donors' samples.

This clone was counted many times. V gene TRBV4-2 combines with J gene TRBJ1-2, with D possibly TRBD1 on 5 matching bases. The germline V gene encodes CDR1 LGHNA and CDR2 YNFKEQ. V was pared by 5 bases and J by 2 bases, with 18 bases between. This CDR3 comprises 16 residues. The CDR3 protein is CASSSHPGRENYGYTF. In DNA, the CDR3 is TGTGCCAGCAGCTCTCACCCAGGCAGGGAAAACTATGGCTACACCTTC.

The V call is TRBV7-3, the J call TRBJ1-1; 8 nucleotides match TRBD1. Trimming cost V 6 bases and J 4 bases; bases outside gene matches: 10. This CDR3 contains 15 residues. Germline V gene lookup returns CDR1 SGHTA and CDR2 FQGTGA. The CDR3 reads CASRSPGQGITEAFF. In DNA, the CDR3 is TGTGCCAGCAGGTCCCCCGGACAGGGTATCACTGAAGCTTTCTTT.

This clone was recorded many times. This rearrangement joins TRBV2 to TRBJ1-5; 8 bases match TRBD1. V lost 8 bases to trimming and J lost 9 bases; unmatched junction nucleotides: 12. CDR1 and CDR2 from the germline V gene are SNHLY and FYNNEI. The CDR3 length is 14 residues. CDR3 nucleotides: TGTGCCAGCGGCGGACAGGGTGCGTCTGGGCCCCAGCATTTT. This codes for CASGGQGASGPQHF.

The chain is built from TRBV6-5 and TRBJ1-5; the D gene is possibly TRBD1 (5 bases). Germline-derived CDR1 and CDR2 are MNHEY and SVGAGI. Trimming pared 4 bases from V and 7 bases from J, leaving 14 bases between. This CDR3 comprises 14 residues. CDR3 nucleotides: TGTGCCAGCAGTTTTAGGCCTGAGGGGCAGCCCCAGCATTTT. Its translation is CASSFRPEGQPQHF.

The CDR3 DNA reads as TGTGCCACCTGGACAGCACCAAATGGCTACACCTTC. Residues: CATWTAPNGYTF. The J gene is TRBJ1-2, the V gene TRBV28, with TRBD1 as a possible D gene (6 bases). CDR1 MDHEN and CDR2 SYDVKM come from the germline V gene. CDR3 length: 12 residues. Trimming took 10 bases from V and 6 from J, leaving 15 bases between them.

The chain recombines TRBV29-1 with TRBJ2-3; the match to TRBD2 covers 9 bases. Looked up from germline, CDR1 is SQVTM and CDR2 is ANQGSEA. Germline trimming cut 3 bases from V and 4 bases from J; bases unmatched to any gene: 2. The CDR3 consists of 13 residues. The CDR3: CSVETSGSDTQYF. CDR3 in DNA: TGCAGCGTTGAGACTAGCGGATCAGATACGCAGTATTTT.

The chain is built from TRBV23-1 and TRBJ1-5, with D possibly TRBD1 on 5 matching bases. TRBV23-1 qualifies as an ORF whose function is uncertain. The V and J ends lost 0 bases and 14 bases respectively, with 11 bases between them. There are 12 residues in the CDR3. CDR3 DNA sequence: TGCGCCAGCAGTCAATCTGGAAGGGGAGAGCATTTT. This sequence encodes CASSQSGRGEHF.

In this sample, this clone turned up once. V is TRBV21-1 and J is TRBJ2-7; the table's D gene call, TRBD1, was not cross checked with the DNA. TRBV21-1 is designated a pseudogene. CDR3 length: 17 residues. The CDR3 coding sequence is TGTGCCAGCAGCAAAGACCTATGGACAGGGACTACCTACGAGCAGTACTTC. Protein product: CASSKDLWTGTTYEQYF.

CDR3 sequence: CASSLTGGAYGNTIYF. The CDR3 DNA follows: TGCGCCAGCAGCTTGACAGGGGGCGCATATGGAAACACCATATATTTT. The gene calls are TRBV5-1 and TRBJ1-3; 9 bases are a match to TRBD1. The V segment lost 1 base and the J segment 3 bases; nucleotides outside the gene matches: 5. This CDR3 spans 16 amino acids. Germline V gene sequence: CDR1 SGHRS, CDR2 YFSETQ.

The chain has TRBV7-6 and TRBJ1-4; 7 bases are shared with TRBD1. CDR1 is SGHVS, CDR2 FNYEAQ, per germline. The CDR3 is 15 residues long. J gave up 3 bases and V 5 bases, and 6 bases lay outside the gene matches. CDR3 DNA: TGTGCCAGCAGCACCACCGGGACAGCTAATGAAAAACTGTTTTTT. Protein sequence: CASSTTGTANEKLFF. Supplemented by reference TRBV7-6 and TRBJ1-4, the full variable domain reads GAGVSQSPRYKVTKRGQDVALRCDPISGHVSLYWYRQALGQGPEFLTYFNYEAQQDKSGLPNDRFSAERPEGSISTLTIQRTEQRDSAMYRCASSTTGTANEKLFFGSGTQLSVL.

The V and J genes are TRBV29-1 and TRBJ1-2; D is perhaps TRBD1 (6 bases). This CDR3 has 14 residues. V shed 6 bases and J shed 3 bases, with 17 bases lying between them. CDR1 is SQVTM, CDR2 ANQGSEA, per germline. For the CDR3, the DNA is TGCAGCGTCCGCATGGGGGGGGGCCACTATGGCTACACCTTC. Encoded protein: CSVRMGGGHYGYTF.

This chain connects TRBV14 to TRBJ1-2; no reliable D call. The CDR3 covers 16 residues. The V gene lost 0 bases and the J gene lost 5 bases, with 16 bases spanning the gap. CDR1 is SGHDN and CDR2 is FVKESK in the germline V gene. The CDR3 coding sequence is TGTGCCAGCAGCCAAGATGCAGCGAGCGGCCGTTATGGCTACACCTTC. This codes for CASSQDAASGRYGYTF.

This clone was found a few times. CDR3 amino acids: CASRPEIPSAEQYF. In DNA, the CDR3 is TGTGCCAGCAGGCCCGAGATCCCATCCGCCGAGCAGTACTTC. V and J are TRBV6-1 and TRBJ2-7; D not certain. The CDR3 totals 14 residues. Trimming stripped 6 bases from V and 6 bases from J, with 18 bases between. Germline values: CDR1 MNHNS, CDR2 SASEGT.

In its sample, this clone was seen once. The chain uses TRBV30 and TRBJ2-7; 12 nucleotides line up with TRBD1. Germline lookup yields CDR1 GTSNPN and CDR2 SVGIG (reference sequence). The CDR3 runs 15 residues. J was trimmed by 8 bases and V by 0 bases; bases with no gene match: 8. CDR3 coding DNA: TGTGCCTGGAGTGTACCGGGGACAGGGGGCTCCAAGCAGTACTTC. Translation: CAWSVPGTGGSKQYF.

The chain employs TRBV2 and TRBJ2-7; the match to TRBD2 covers 10 bases. Germline assignment: CDR1 SNHLY and CDR2 FYNNEI. V gave up 0 bases and J gave up 3 bases; unmatched junction bases: 5. The CDR3 sequence is 16 residues long. The CDR3 is CASSEAGTSAGYEQYF. The DNA of the CDR3 is TGTGCCAGCAGTGAAGCGGGGACTAGCGCCGGCTACGAGCAGTACTTC.

The chain couples TRBV15 to TRBJ1-4; no clear D. Germline CDR1 and CDR2: LNHNV and YYDKDF (reference sequence). The CDR3 is 17 amino acids. Trimming shortened V by 1 base and J by 3 bases, and 15 bases separated the two germline ends. The CDR3 protein is CATSRAGVGMANEKLFF. Here the CDR3 DNA reads TGTGCCACCAGCAGAGCCGGAGTTGGTATGGCTAATGAAAAACTGTTTTTT. The whole variable domain, filled in from reference TRBV15 and TRBJ1-4, reads DAMVIQNPRYQVTQFGKPVTLSCSQTLNHNVMYWYQQKSSQAPKLLFHYYDKDFNNEADTPDNFQSRRPNTSFCFLDIRSPGLGDTAMYLCATSRAGVGMANEKLFFGSGTQLSVL.

The chain is built from TRBV19 and TRBJ2-1; TRBD2 agrees at 7 bases. V lost 4 bases and J lost 0; bases outside the gene matches: 9. The length of the CDR3 is 17 residues. In germline, CDR1 is LNHDA, CDR2 SQIVND (reference sequence). This chain's CDR3 is CASSRASGRSSYNEQFF. CDR3 DNA: TGTGCCAGTAGTAGGGCTAGCGGAAGGAGCTCCTACAATGAGCAGTTCTTC.

The rearrangement uses TRBV5-3 and TRBJ2-5; D call uncertain. TRBV5-3 is flagged as an ORF with uncertain function. Trimming cost V 1 base and J 7 bases, with 5 bases left between them. The CDR3 contains 11 residues. Written as DNA, the CDR3 is TGTGCCAGAAGCTTGTCGGGGACCCAGTACTTC. This codes for CARSLSGTQYF.

The gene calls are TRBV28 and TRBJ2-7; no definite D call. Germline V lookup: CDR1 MDHEN, CDR2 SYDVKM. V was clipped by 6 bases and J by 0 bases, with 12 bases between them. CDR3 length equals 14 residues. Written as DNA, the CDR3 is TGTGCCAGCAGCGTGTGGGCAGGCTCCTACGAGCAGTACTTC. This gives the protein CASSVWAGSYEQYF.